This T cell receptor (beta chain) appears in the sequencing data of a study of identical twins. Study results and caveats: Beta out-of-frame twin sharing showed a weaker excess. Out-of-frame alpha sequences common to twins exhibited an excess of low generation probability. Clonotypes of the beta chain that were abundant in cord blood carried fewer insertions (memory repertoires showed none).

TCRdb reprocessed the 5' RACE reads via MiXCR and lists one record per CDR3 protein. The table lists hundreds of thousands of distinct CDR3 sequences, roughly an eighth of them singletons. CDR3 length: 16 amino acids. The germline gives CDR1 MNHEY, CDR2 SVGAGI. Trimming shortened V by 4 bases and J by 1 base, and 14 bases separated the two germline ends. In regard to this clonotype: Its cognate antigen is unknown.

The sample was also reused in another study, on yellow fever vaccine responses in identical twins.

The rearrangement uses TRBV6-5 and TRBJ1-5, with a tentative D call TRBD1 (6 bases). The sample was PBMCs. This clonotype was obtained from a woman aged 18-30 years in good health. CDR3 residues: CASSSTRTVSNQPQHF. In DNA, the CDR3 is TGTGCCAGCAGTTCCACCAGGACAGTCAGCAATCAGCCCCAGCATTTT.